This TCR beta chain is drawn from a study of metastatic and nonmetastatic thyroid tumors. Many counts were recorded for this clone. TCRdb re-processed the PCR reads through MiXCR. Of roughly 40,000 clones in the sample, about 18% were seen once. There were no patients who had received any treatment before thyroid surgery. Looked up from germline, CDR1 is GTSNPN and CDR2 is SVGIG (reference sequence). Trimming cost V 2 bases and J 4 bases, with 20 bases left between them. The length of the CDR3 is 16 residues. The sequenced sample was blood. The receptor was isolated from a male donor with papillary thyroid cancer or a benign thyroid nodule (not recorded which). Some clones in this sample may be carry-over from other donors' samples. The chain has TRBV30 and TRBJ1-2; D may be TRBD1 (5 bases). DNA of the CDR3: TGTGCCTGGAGTATATGGGGGGGACGGGAGACCTATGGCTACACCTTC. This encodes CAWSIWGGRETYGYTF.